One sample yielded the 10 T cell receptor beta chains listed below, sequenced in a study of blood T cell repertoires in COVID-19. Profiling relied on immunoSEQ multiplex PCR, and the TCRdb table lists in-frame clones only, not all of them. Found here are some 460,000 clones, roughly 90% of them singletons; the top ten hold more than 4%. What was sequenced was peripheral blood. Receptor source: a woman younger than 45 with acute or convalescent COVID-19.

The genes are TRBV3-1 (or the pseudogene TRBV3-2) and TRBJ2-2; 10 bases map to TRBD1. The germline V gene encodes CDR1 LGHDT and CDR2 YNNKEL (reference sequence). Trimming at V came to 4 bases and at J to 7 bases, leaving 3 bases not matched to a gene. This CDR3 spans 14 amino acids. The CDR3 loop is CASSPTGGIGELFF. CDR3 coding DNA: TGTGCCAGCAGCCCGACAGGGGGCATCGGGGAGCTGTTTTTT.

This clone was observed a few times. This sequence joins TRBV21-1 and TRBJ1-6; the D segment call TRBD1 is taken from the table without a DNA check. TRBV21-1 is noted as a pseudogene. There are 16 residues in the CDR3. The DNA for the CDR3 is TGTGCCAGCAGCAAATACGCGGGACAGAATAATTCACCCCTCCACTTT. Translation: CASSKYAGQNNSPLHF.

This chain joins TRBV5-1 and TRBJ2-7; 8 positions match TRBD1. The CDR3 covers 13 residues. With 4 bases clipped from V and 3 bases from J, the junction kept 3 bases outside the gene matches. Germline CDR1 reads SGHRS; CDR2 reads YFSETQ. The CDR3 DNA follows: TGCGCCAGCAGCGGGGGGACAGGCTACGAGCAGTACTTC. Translating gives CASSGGTGYEQYF.

This clone appeared a few times. V and J are TRBV19 and TRBJ2-1; D is ambiguous. CDR1 LNHDA and CDR2 SQIVND come from the germline V gene (reference sequence). Trimming took 4 bases from V and 9 from J, leaving 10 bases between them. The CDR3 is 12 amino acids. This CDR3 reads CASSTERFEQFF. In nucleotides, the CDR3 is TGTGCCAGTAGTACCGAGAGGTTTGAGCAGTTCTTC.

The chain links TRBV28 to TRBJ2-5; D perhaps matches TRBD2 (7 bases). The CDR3 is made up of 13 amino acids. Germline V CDR1 and CDR2: MDHEN, SYDVKM. V shed 10 bases and J shed 2 bases, with 14 bases lying between them. DNA of the CDR3: TGTGCCACAGGGAGGGGGATACAAGAGACCCAGTACTTC. Its translation is CATGRGIQETQYF.

The chain uses TRBV10-3 and TRBJ2-1; the match to TRBD2 covers 13 bases. V trimming: 11 bases; J trimming: 16 bases; junction bases outside the gene matches: 11. The CDR3 runs to 12 residues. The germline V gene has CDR1 ENHRY and CDR2 SYGVKD. This chain's CDR3 is CAPGLAGTPSFF. DNA of the CDR3: TGTGCCCCGGGACTAGCGGGGACCCCATCCTTCTTC.

The rearrangement joins TRBV30 to TRBJ2-5, with D perhaps TRBD1 (6 bases). V shed 0 bases and J shed 4 bases, with 15 bases lying between them. The CDR3 is made up of 15 amino acids. Per the germline V gene, CDR1 is GTSNPN and CDR2 is SVGIG (reference sequence). The CDR3 here is CAWSVLQGVGETQYF. CDR3 DNA sequence: TGTGCCTGGAGTGTACTACAGGGAGTGGGAGAGACCCAGTACTTC.

The chain couples TRBV5-5 to TRBJ1-2; tentative D call: TRBD1 (5 bases). CDR3 length: 18 residues. V gave up 5 bases and J gave up 0 bases, with 23 bases separating them. The germline gives CDR1 SGHKS, CDR2 YYEKEE (reference sequence). The CDR3 region has the DNA TGTGCCAGCAGTTCCCACGCGGGGCGATTGGGGGCTAACTATGGCTACACCTTC. Translating it yields CASSSHAGRLGANYGYTF.

The rearrangement joins TRBV2 to TRBJ2-1, with a weak D call TRBD1 (6 bases). V was cut by 2 bases and J by 6 bases, with 17 bases left in between. Germline loops: CDR1 SNHLY, CDR2 FYNNEI. The CDR3 covers 16 residues. The CDR3 DNA reads TGTGCCAGCAGTGAATCGGACAGAACGCCTCCCAATGAGCAGTTCTTC. Translating gives CASSESDRTPPNEQFF.

The chain joins TRBV28 to TRBJ1-3; D call uncertain. Deletions cut 7 bases from V and 0 bases from J, with 4 bases between. This CDR3 is built from 12 residues. Germline V gene data show CDR1 as MDHEN and CDR2 as SYDVKM. The CDR3 spells CASTSSGNTIYF. CDR3 sequence (DNA): TGTGCCAGCACCAGCTCTGGAAACACCATATATTTT.